This TCR beta chain was captured in a study of OX40 agonist ivuxolimab in advanced cancers. Study overall: Patients enrolled in dose escalation were diagnosed with hepatocellular carcinoma, melanoma, renal cell or head and neck cancer. At under 85% male, the cohort had a mean age of about 60 years, ranging from roughly 23 to 80.

Points from the study as a whole: Low normalized T-cell clonal expansion also characterized some of the nonresponders.

The table came from immunoSEQ multiplex PCR; TCRdb's copy has only in-frame clones and leaves some out. The profile shows some 76,000 clones, about 93% of them singletons. Comments on this clone: Its cognate antigen is unknown.

The CDR3 covers 14 residues. Germline CDR1 SGHVS, CDR2 FNYEAQ. V lost 1 base and J lost 4, with 8 bases in between. The sequenced sample was CD4+ or CD8+ T cells sorted from blood, obtained in a trial of the OX40 agonist ivuxolimab. This receptor was obtained from an adult with an advanced solid tumor such as melanoma, head and neck, liver or kidney cancer. The chain recombines TRBV7-6 with TRBJ2-1; D remains ambiguous. Here the CDR3 reads CASSLVGQYNEQFF. In DNA, the CDR3 is TGTGCCAGCAGCTTAGTAGGGCAGTACAATGAGCAGTTCTTC.